This is a list of T cell receptor beta chains from one sample in a study of T-cell memory formation after mild COVID-19. MiXCR was run by TCRdb on the 5' RACE reads, yielding one entry per CDR3 protein. The sample holds approximately 100,000 distinct CDR3 sequences; about 18% are singletons and the top ten take 28%. Sequenced material: PBMCs or a T cell subset sorted from them (not recorded which). The receptor source for this set is an adult woman who had mild COVID-19 (a few samples of this study predate the infection). Cell type and time point are not known. The CDR3 runs from the conserved cysteine through the conserved F or W. A D gene is named only where the DNA matches it firmly. Only some rows state a clone size, as once, few, many or a class for expanded clones.

TRBD1	TRBV9	NA	TRBJ1-1	CASSPGTGEAFF	TGTGCCAGCAGCCCAGGGACAGGTGAAGCTTTCTTT
NA	TRBV7-9	few	TRBJ2-3	CASSPEDSGFADTQYF	TGTGCCAGCAGCCCCGAGGACTCTGGGTTCGCAGATACGCAGTATTTT
TRBD2	TRBV27	few	TRBJ2-1	CASSILAGANNEQFF	TGTGCCAGCAGTATCCTAGCGGGCGCTAACAATGAGCAGTTCTTC
NA	TRBV7-8	NA	TRBJ2-3	CASSSFSSTDTQYF	TGTGCCAGCAGCTCGTTCTCTAGCACAGATACGCAGTATTTT
TRBD1	TRBV6-1	many	TRBJ1-5	CASRPGTGPIGSNQPQHF	TGTGCCAGCAGGCCCGGGACAGGGCCCATCGGTAGCAATCAGCCCCAGCATTTT
NA	TRBV30	NA	TRBJ1-3	CAWNSGGGNTIYF	TGTGCCTGGAATTCAGGAGGTGGAAACACCATATATTTT
TRBD2	TRBV7-9	NA	TRBJ2-1	CASSFSSGTSGPSEQFF	TGTGCCAGCAGCTTTAGCTCCGGGACTAGTGGGCCCAGTGAGCAGTTCTTC
NA	TRBV25-1	few	TRBJ2-7	CASSEFQHYEQYF	TGTGCCAGCAGTGAATTCCAGCACTACGAGCAGTACTTC
NA	TRBV13	few	TRBJ2-7	CASSLTSDEQYF	TGTGCCAGCAGCCTAACGTCGGACGAGCAGTACTTC
TRBD1	TRBV9	few	TRBJ1-2	CASSAPRGQNHGYTF	TGTGCCAGCAGCGCACCAAGGGGACAGAATCACGGCTACACCTTC
NA	TRBV4-3	NA	TRBJ1-1	CASSQDGGPDTEAFF	TGCGCCAGCAGCCAAGATGGTGGCCCGGACACTGAAGCTTTCTTT
NA	TRBV20-1	NA	TRBJ2-2	CSARVYTGELFF	TGCAGTGCTAGGGTCTACACCGGGGAGCTGTTTTTT
TRBD1	TRBV7-9	many	TRBJ2-7	CASSSRDRSYEQYF	TGTGCCAGCAGCTCCCGGGACAGATCCTACGAGCAGTACTTC
NA	TRBV20-1	few	TRBJ1-5	CSARSLRGASNQPQHF	TGCAGTGCTAGATCTCTCCGGGGGGCGAGCAATCAGCCCCAGCATTTT
NA	TRBV11-2	NA	TRBJ2-1	CASSLVGGAVDGQFF	TGTGCCAGCAGCTTAGTCGGGGGAGCGGTAGATGGGCAGTTCTTC
NA	TRBV6-6	NA	TRBJ1-5	CASSYAGGNQPQHF	TGTGCCAGCAGTTACGCAGGGGGCAATCAGCCCCAGCATTTT
TRBD1	TRBV4-1	NA	TRBJ2-7	CASSHQGAYEQYF	TGCGCCAGCAGCCACCAGGGGGCCTACGAGCAGTACTTC
TRBD1	TRBV4-1	NA	TRBJ1-1	CASSSPTTGDTEAFF	TGCGCCAGCAGCTCACCTACTACAGGGGACACTGAAGCTTTCTTT
NA	TRBV12-3/TRBV12-4	few	TRBJ2-1	CAIQPARAGAYNEQFF	TGTGCCATCCAACCGGCCCGGGCAGGGGCCTACAATGAGCAGTTCTTC
NA	TRBV5-1	many	TRBJ1-2	CASSLLQGGDGYTF	TGCGCCAGCAGCTTACTACAGGGTGGTGATGGCTACACCTTC
NA	TRBV7-6	many	TRBJ1-6	CASSLATAYNSPLHF	TGTGCCAGCAGCTTAGCGACAGCCTATAATTCACCCCTCCACTTT
NA	TRBV4-3	few	TRBJ2-7	CASSQDVGYEQYF	TGCGCCAGCAGCCAAGATGTCGGCTACGAGCAGTACTTC
TRBD1	TRBV25-1	NA	TRBJ1-3	CASSGDRGQYGNTIYF	TGTGCCAGCAGTGGGGACAGGGGGCAATATGGAAACACCATATATTTT
TRBD2	TRBV5-1	NA	TRBJ2-1	CASSLVASGYYNEQFF	TGCGCCAGCAGCTTGGTCGCTAGCGGATATTACAATGAGCAGTTCTTC
NA	TRBV12-3/TRBV12-4	few	TRBJ2-1	CASSPGDYSYNEQFF	TGTGCCAGCAGTCCGGGGGATTACTCCTACAATGAGCAGTTCTTC
TRBD1	TRBV20-1	NA	TRBJ1-2	CSALSGQPNFGYTF	TGCAGTGCTTTATCGGGACAGCCTAACTTTGGCTACACCTTC